This entry describes one T cell receptor beta chain. CDR1 and CDR2 from the germline V gene are SEHNR and FQNEAQ (reference sequence). V lost 0 bases to trimming and J lost 4 bases; unmatched junction nucleotides: 11. The CDR3 length is 18 residues. Some clones are missing from TCRdb's copy, which holds only in-frame ones; the method was immunoSEQ multiplex PCR. This table holds some 57,000 clones, around 87% found once. The sample belongs to a study of blood T cell repertoires in COVID-19. Overall study context: COVID-19 samples from acute and convalescent phases originated in the United States, Italy and Spain.

The TCR comes from a man aged 65-85 years with acute or convalescent COVID-19. This chain connects TRBV7-9 to TRBJ2-1; 8 bases align to TRBD1. Sequenced: peripheral blood. The CDR3 spells CASSLARGWDRPYNEQFF. CDR3 nucleotides: TGTGCCAGCAGCTTAGCGCGGGGCTGGGACAGGCCTTACAATGAGCAGTTCTTC.